These T cell receptor beta chains were read from a single sample in a study of blood T cell repertoires in COVID-19. Using immunoSEQ multiplex PCR, the repertoire was profiled, and TCRdb retains in-frame clones only, with some absent. Here the sample spans around 250,000 clones, around 84% being singletons. The sequenced sample was PBMCs or T cells enriched from blood (not recorded which). These receptors were collected from a man younger than 35 who had recovered from COVID-19. CDR3s leave out the opening cysteine and the closing phenylalanine or tryptophan. Not every row has a clone size; where given, it reads once, few, many or a size class.

v_gene | abundance | CDR3aa
TRBV11-2 | - | ASSLDAGTGTEKLF
TRBV4-2 | - | ASSQEFASGSSRGATQY
TRBV6-4 | - | ARAGGINNEQF
TRBV2 | - | ASSDVGGPENQPQH
TRBV9 | - | ASSPSHTSNQPQH
TRBV7-2 | - | ASSLEGGIGGEQY
TRBV20-1 | - | SASIAGADYNEQF
TRBV27 | - | ASKPGITDTQY
TRBV28 | - | ASSLLAGAEEQY
TRBV18 | - | ASSPLTGTGRGNTIY
TRBV10-1 | - | ASSEYKGADLNTEAF
TRBV29-1 | - | SVGSDSQQPQH
TRBV10-1 | - | ASSGLVGQGATYEQY
TRBV19 | - | ASSHHRAGNEKLF
TRBV19 | - | ATMLSGRASEQY
TRBV19 | - | ASSINSVMNTEAF
TRBV21-1 | many | ASSKDGRGQGSGNQPQH
TRBV30 | - | AWTGPTTGAAGETQY
TRBV5-6 | - | ASHSQGQETQY
TRBV6-5 | - | ASGAPNTIY
TRBV4-1 | - | ASSPPGRGDTQY
TRBV7-9 | - | ASSLDRRPTGELF
TRBV27 | - | ASSLAGGHTDTQY
TRBV7-7 | - | ASSPGTSVEQF
TRBV6-4 | once | ASSAVQHH
TRBV19 | - | ARPQDRAYSNQPQH
TRBV5-6 | - | ASSEGLAGARAKNIQY
TRBV2 | - | ASIRGLGSPLH
TRBV6-2/TRBV6-3 | - | ASSYLTRTDTQY
TRBV11-2 | few | ASSSTGVIKSPLH
TRBV28 | - | ASTLGTSGYEQY
TRBV11-3 | few | ASSLGVQGSYEQY
TRBV3-1/TRBV3-2 | - | ASSQYRDGETQY
TRBV6-5 | - | ASRDQGGAF
TRBV6-5 | - | ASNQNTGELF
TRBV4-1 | few | ASSQDTRDSPYEQY
TRBV6-1 | - | ASSERDSHGNTEAF
TRBV2 | - | ASSDRAYEQY
TRBV11-3 | - | ASSHRQGAGEQF
TRBV4-1 | - | ASSQGAGAPNQPQH
TRBV4-1 | - | ASSQTPTGQYEQY
TRBV7-9 | - | ASSPPPGESNTIY
TRBV19 | - | ASSIEDSSYGYT
TRBV5-1 | - | ASSPRTGRTSELGYQETQY
TRBV10-2 | - | ASSALAGGPGEQF
TRBV5-5 | - | ASSWGQENSPLH
TRBV6-1 | - | ASSDRDFSYEQY
TRBV5-1 | many | ASRFEDDRGFLGGTDTQY
TRBV19 | once | ASSTENIQY
TRBV30 | - | AWSPLGVEQY
TRBV15 | - | ATSRGGLSTYNEQF
TRBV4-1 | few | ASSQVQGASYEQY
TRBV6-4 | once | ASSSDRNQPQH
TRBV28 | - | ASKIPSGTDTQY
TRBV29-1 | once | SVEAPAGGNYGYT
TRBV6-5 | - | ASRDPPSYNEQF
TRBV3-1/TRBV3-2 | - | ASSQRGVTSSTDTQY
TRBV19 | - | ASSKGQGGDQPQH